Below, 31 T cell receptor beta chains from the same sample are listed, as sequenced in a study of blood T cell repertoires in COVID-19 (TCRdb year 2020). Library prep was done by the immunoSEQ multiplex PCR assay. The immuneACCESS repertoire file appears here via TCRdb, limited to in-frame rearrangements. These files lack a portion of the clones; in checked studies, under half of the deficit traces to unresolved V genes, and the cause of the others is not known. The sample table shows 300,000 or so clones, and 89% are seen once. Less than 3.5% of the sample is in the top ten clones. The sample consisted of PBMCs or T cells enriched from blood (not recorded which). These receptors originate from a woman aged 50 to 60 who had been exposed to COVID-19.

The chain is built from TRBV27 and TRBJ1-3, with 8 bases lining up with TRBD1. The CDR3 is made up of 15 amino acids. The germline V gene has CDR1 MNHEY and CDR2 SMNVEV (reference sequence). The junction had 4 bases not matched to a gene; V was cut back by 6 bases and J by 0 bases. CDR3 DNA sequence: TGTGCCAGCAGCAGACAGGGGATCTCTGGAAACACCATATATTTT. This translates into CASSRQGISGNTIYF.

The V and J genes are TRBV6-5 and TRBJ1-5; D perhaps matches TRBD1 (5 bases). V was cut by 4 bases and J by 1 base, with 14 bases left in between. Looked up from germline, CDR1 is MNHEY and CDR2 is SVGAGI. This CDR3 contains 16 residues. The CDR3 DNA reads TGTGCCAGCAGTTCCAATGGACACCTGAGCAATCAGCCCCAGCATTTT. Residues: CASSSNGHLSNQPQHF.

This chain joins TRBV4-2 and TRBJ1-6; D not resolved. In germline, CDR1 is LGHNA, CDR2 YNFKEQ. There are 16 residues in the CDR3. V was cut by 2 bases and J by 0 bases, with 8 bases left in between. CDR3 coding DNA: TGTGCCAGCAGCCAAACGAAGAGCTCCTATAATTCACCCCTCCACTTT. Protein product: CASSQTKSSYNSPLHF.

This clone was recorded a few times. The V call is TRBV5-6, the J call TRBJ1-3, with D possibly being TRBD1 (6 bases). Trimming removed 0 bases from V and 0 bases from J, with 13 bases in between. The CDR3 extends over 17 amino acids. The germline CDR1 and CDR2 sequences are SGHDT and YYEEEE. This CDR3 is CASSLGRQVSSGNTIYF. CDR3 nucleotide sequence: TGTGCCAGCAGCTTGGGGAGACAGGTTAGCTCTGGAAACACCATATATTTT.

The chain combines TRBV19 with TRBJ1-5; D unresolved. Germline assignment: CDR1 LNHDA and CDR2 SQIVND (reference sequence). V was pared by 2 bases and J by 3 bases, with 14 bases between. The CDR3 runs to 16 residues. The CDR3 is CASSIRFLDFNQPQHF. The CDR3 DNA is TGTGCCAGTAGTATACGTTTTTTAGATTTCAATCAGCCCCAGCATTTT.

The chain combines TRBV11-3 with TRBJ2-7; tentatively, D is TRBD1 (6 bases). The CDR3 spans 13 residues. Germline V gives CDR1 SGHNT, CDR2 YENEEA. Trimming removed 2 bases from V and 5 bases from J, with 10 bases in between. The CDR3 here is CASSLNRANEQYF. The CDR3 coding sequence is TGTGCCAGCAGCTTAAACAGGGCAAACGAGCAGTACTTC.

The CDR3: CASSFRQGRTRDTEAFF. DNA for the CDR3: TGTGCCAGCAGTTTTCGGCAGGGGCGGACTCGGGACACTGAAGCTTTCTTT. The rearrangement joins TRBV27 to TRBJ1-1, with TRBD1 as a possible D gene (6 bases). Trimming removed 3 bases at V and 3 bases at J, with 20 bases between. This CDR3 comprises 17 residues. Germline V gives CDR1 MNHEY, CDR2 SMNVEV (reference sequence).

V usage is TRBV7-9 and J usage is TRBJ2-4; possibly TRBD1 for D (6 bases). Trimming took 1 base from V and 3 from J, leaving 19 bases between them. CDR1 is SEHNR, CDR2 FQNEAQ, per germline (reference sequence). There are 18 residues in the CDR3. CDR3 sequence: CASSLVGQGLSGKNIQYF. CDR3 sequence (DNA): TGTGCCAGCAGCTTAGTCGGGCAGGGGTTATCGGGCAAAAACATTCAGTACTTC.

This chain uses TRBV2 with TRBJ2-3; maybe TRBD2 (6 bases). The CDR3 is made up of 18 amino acids. Trimming shortened V by 6 bases and J by 0 bases, and 22 bases separated the two germline ends. From germline, CDR1 is SNHLY and CDR2 FYNNEI. The CDR3 bases are TGTGCCAGCAGAAACACAAAAGCGGGCACCACTAGCACAGATACGCAGTATTTT. It specifies CASRNTKAGTTSTDTQYF.

This chain joins TRBV5-4 and TRBJ2-7, with TRBD2 matching 7 bases. This CDR3 is built from 13 residues. The V gene's germline CDR1 is SGHNT and CDR2 YYREEE (reference sequence). V dropped 7 bases and J dropped 0; count of bases not matched to a gene: 4. The DNA for the CDR3 is TGTGCCAGCCGGCGCGGGGGCTCCTACGAGCAGTACTTC. Translating gives CASRRGGSYEQYF.

The chain employs TRBV10-3 and TRBJ2-1; possibly TRBD1 for D (5 bases). Deletions cut 3 bases from V and 6 bases from J, with 12 bases between. The CDR3 is 14 amino acids. Germline V gives CDR1 ENHRY, CDR2 SYGVKD. The CDR3 protein is CAISDGPQGNEQFF. The CDR3 DNA is TGTGCCATCAGTGATGGGCCCCAGGGCAATGAGCAGTTCTTC.

The genes are TRBV29-1 and TRBJ2-4; no clear D. CDR3 length equals 15 residues. From germline, CDR1 is SQVTM and CDR2 ANQGSEA. Trimming took 3 bases from V and 0 from J, leaving 12 bases between them. This chain's CDR3 is CSVDSSGLAKNIQYF. The CDR3 nucleotides are TGCAGCGTTGATAGTTCAGGATTAGCCAAAAACATTCAGTACTTC.

The chain uses TRBV9 and TRBJ1-4; no clear D gene. The CDR3 extends over 15 amino acids. Germline V gene data show CDR1 as SGDLS and CDR2 as YYNGEE. V was clipped by 4 bases and J by 0 bases, with 10 bases between them. The CDR3 loop reads CASSPGGATNEKLFF. The CDR3 DNA reads TGTGCCAGCAGCCCCGGAGGCGCAACTAATGAAAAACTGTTTTTT.

This chain's CDR3 is CASSSQMGAREQYF. Here the CDR3 DNA reads TGTGCCAGCAGCTCCCAGATGGGGGCACGGGAGCAGTACTTC. The gene calls are TRBV4-2 and TRBJ2-7; TRBD1 might be the D (6 bases). The V end was cut by 5 bases, the J end by 7 bases, with 18 bases between. Germline V gene sequence: CDR1 LGHNA, CDR2 YNFKEQ. The CDR3 contains 14 residues.

The chain combines TRBV2 with TRBJ2-5, with 9 bases aligning to TRBD1. J lost 12 bases, V lost 6 bases, and 11 bases had no gene match. The CDR3 contains 13 residues. Germline V gene data show CDR1 as SNHLY and CDR2 as FYNNEI. CDR3 DNA sequence: TGTGCCAGCAGCGGGGGTGGACAGGGGTTAAAGTACTTC. It specifies CASSGGGQGLKYF.

This clone has just a few counts. The gene calls are TRBV19 and TRBJ1-2; a weak D match, TRBD1 (6 bases). The CDR3 runs 17 residues. Germline loops: CDR1 LNHDA, CDR2 SQIVND (reference sequence). Trimming cost V 0 bases and J 0 bases, with 14 bases left between them. CDR3 coding DNA: TGTGCCAGTAGTATAGATGGGGTCAGGGGAGCTAACTATGGCTACACCTTC. Translation gives CASSIDGVRGANYGYTF.

This sequence joins TRBV18 and TRBJ1-2; 9 bases match TRBD1. V shed 3 bases, J shed 5 bases, and the junction held 4 bases outside the gene matches. Germline CDR1 reads KGHSH; CDR2 reads LQKENI. The CDR3 spans 14 residues. Here the CDR3 DNA reads TGTGCCAGCTCACCGCGGGACAGGGAGTATGGCTACACCTTC. It specifies CASSPRDREYGYTF.

This rearrangement joins TRBV29-1 to TRBJ1-1; D perhaps matches TRBD1 (6 bases). Germline CDR1 SQVTM, CDR2 ANQGSEA. This CDR3 comprises 14 residues. With 4 bases removed from V and 6 bases from J, the gap between germline ends came to 18 bases. The CDR3 protein is CSVGGAGARPEAFF. The CDR3 DNA is TGCAGCGTTGGTGGGGCAGGGGCAAGACCTGAAGCTTTCTTT.

The J gene is TRBJ2-7, the V gene TRBV7-9; no clear D gene. The germline CDR1 and CDR2 sequences are SEHNR and FQNEAQ (reference sequence). The length of the CDR3 is 14 residues. The V end lost 4 bases, the J end lost 1 base, and 11 bases lay between the germline ends. CDR3 amino acids: CASSSRHSSYEQYF. The CDR3 coding sequence is TGTGCCAGCAGCTCGAGGCACTCTTCCTACGAGCAGTACTTC.

This chain uses TRBV30 with TRBJ2-3, with a possible D match to TRBD2 (5 bases). V lost 2 bases to trimming and J lost 1 base, with 13 bases between them. The CDR3 consists of 15 residues. The germline gives CDR1 GTSNPN, CDR2 SVGIG (reference sequence). The CDR3 nucleotides read TGTGCCTGGAGTAGAGGGAACGGGGGCACAGATACGCAGTATTTT. It codes for CAWSRGNGGTDTQYF.

The chain carries TRBV5-4 and TRBJ2-7, with 8 bases lining up with TRBD1. Trimming took 3 bases from V and 4 from J; bases not matched to a gene: 9. In germline, CDR1 is SGHNT, CDR2 YYREEE (reference sequence). The CDR3 spans 15 residues. CDR3 sequence reads: CASSSHPGGEYEQYF. Written as DNA, the CDR3 is TGTGCCAGCAGCTCCCACCCAGGGGGCGAGTACGAGCAGTACTTC.

V gene TRBV7-2 combines with J gene TRBJ1-3; 10 nucleotides align to TRBD1. Germline V CDR1 and CDR2: SGHTA, FQGNSA. The J segment lost 0 bases and the V segment lost 6 bases, leaving 8 bases of the junction unmatched. The length of the CDR3 is 17 residues. CDR3 sequence: CASRPRQGANSGNTIYF. CDR3 bases: TGTGCCAGCAGACCCAGACAGGGGGCTAACTCTGGAAACACCATATATTTT.

The rearrangement links TRBV9 to TRBJ1-5, with TRBD1 matching over 9 bases. Germline V gene lookup returns CDR1 SGDLS and CDR2 YYNGEE. The CDR3 runs to 14 residues. V shed 5 bases and J 6 bases; nucleotides not matched to a gene: 6. Here the CDR3 reads CASSRDREFQPQHF. Written as DNA, the CDR3 is TGTGCCAGCAGTCGGGACAGGGAATTTCAGCCCCAGCATTTT.

J is TRBJ1-1 and V is TRBV12-3 or TRBV12-4; TRBD1 matches 10 bases. This CDR3 has 13 residues. Losses at the gene ends were 5 bases for V and 5 bases for J; bases not matched to a gene: 2. CDR3 coding DNA: TGTGCCAGCAGTCGACAGGGGGCGACTGAAGCTTTCTTT. Its protein is CASSRQGATEAFF.

The gene calls are TRBV5-4 and TRBJ2-2, with 7 bases lining up with TRBD1. CDR1 and CDR2 from the germline V gene are SGHNT and YYREEE (reference sequence). The trim removed 3 bases at V and 0 bases at J, leaving 5 bases unmatched. This CDR3 region has 16 residues. CDR3 DNA sequence: TGTGCCAGCAGCTCAATGACAGGGTCGAACACCGGGGAGCTGTTTTTT. Encoded protein: CASSSMTGSNTGELFF.

The chain has TRBV4-1 and TRBJ2-7, with D maybe TRBD1 (7 bases). CDR1 and CDR2 from the germline V gene are MGHRA and YSYEKL. This CDR3 has 17 residues. The V and J ends lost 1 base and 6 bases respectively, with 22 bases between them. CDR3 bases: TGCGCCAGCAGCCAAGGACTCAGGGGGGACCTCCGAGGCGAGCAGTACTTC. Translating gives CASSQGLRGDLRGEQYF.

The chain is built from TRBV28 and TRBJ2-1, with D unclear. V lost 4 bases and J lost 9, with 22 bases in between. The CDR3 totals 16 residues. Germline V gives CDR1 MDHEN, CDR2 SYDVKM. In DNA form, the CDR3 reads TGTGCCAGCAGTTCCAGGATCCTAAATCTCCCGTTTGAGCAGTTCTTC. This sequence encodes CASSSRILNLPFEQFF.

The CDR3 DNA reads as TGTGCCAGCAGTAGCCGGGACAGCGCTGAAAAACTGTTTTTT. This encodes CASSSRDSAEKLFF. The V and J genes are TRBV2 and TRBJ1-4; 7 positions match TRBD1. Germline assignment: CDR1 SNHLY and CDR2 FYNNEI. J was trimmed by 7 bases and V by 5 bases; bases with no gene match: 7. This CDR3 contains 14 residues. The full variable domain, its missing parts supplied by reference TRBV2 and TRBJ1-4, is EPEVTQTPSHQVTQMGQEVILRCVPISNHLYFYWYRQILGQKVEFLVSFYNNEISEKSEIFDDQFSVERPDGSNFTLKIRSTKLEDSAMYFCASSSRDSAEKLFFGSGTQLSVL.

The chain couples TRBV3-1 (or the pseudogene TRBV3-2) to TRBJ2-1, with unresolved D. The CDR3 is 16 amino acids. Looked up from germline, CDR1 is LGHDT and CDR2 is YNNKEL (reference sequence). V was cut by 3 bases and J by 0 bases, with 12 bases left in between. CDR3 region: CASSQMITSSYNEQFF. DNA of the CDR3: TGTGCCAGCAGCCAGATGATAACGAGCTCCTACAATGAGCAGTTCTTC.

This chain links TRBV9 with TRBJ2-7; the match to TRBD2 covers 12 bases. This CDR3 region has 14 residues. V lost 3 bases to trimming and J lost 4 bases; unmatched junction nucleotides: 2. The germline CDR1 and CDR2 sequences are SGDLS and YYNGEE. The CDR3 bases are TGTGCCAGCAGCGACGGGACTAGCGGGTACGAGCAGTACTTC. This gives the protein CASSDGTSGYEQYF.

The chain's CDR3 is CASSLPQDRGYGYTF. CDR3 in DNA: TGCGCCAGCAGCCTACCCCAGGACAGGGGCTATGGCTACACCTTC. The gene calls are TRBV5-1 and TRBJ1-2, with 9 bases that match TRBD1. J was trimmed by 4 bases and V by 4 bases; bases with no gene match: 8. CDR1 and CDR2 from the germline V gene are SGHRS and YFSETQ. This CDR3 is 15 amino acids long.